These T cell receptor beta chains were read from a single sample in a study of T cell repertoires in cytomegalovirus infection. Each CDR3 protein gets one entry after TCRdb re-called the reads with MiXCR. This repertoire shows around 200,000 distinct CDR3 sequences, 35% to 40% found once; its top ten account for more than 50%. The antigens of these receptors remain unknown. The specimen was CD8+ T cells from cultured PBMCs, collected from culture after CMV antigen stimulation. Receptors were obtained from a human donor in good health (CMV status not recorded). Some clones in this sample may be carry-over from other donors' samples. Both conserved end residues are part of each CDR3. A D gene is named only where the DNA matches it firmly. A row's size may be missing; if present it is once, few, many or a size class.

v_gene: TRBV20-1; abundance: NA; d_gene: TRBD1; len: 13; j_gene: TRBJ1-2; CDR3nt: TGCAGTGCTAGGCCGGGACAGAGCTATGGCTACACCTTC; CDR3aa: CSARPGQSYGYTF
v_gene: TRBV6-1; abundance: few; d_gene: NA; len: 15; j_gene: TRBJ2-3; CDR3nt: TGTGCCAGCAGTGAAGCTATAGGGACCGGGGATACGCAGTATTTT; CDR3aa: CASSEAIGTGDTQYF
v_gene: TRBV29-1; abundance: few; d_gene: TRBD1; len: 15; j_gene: TRBJ1-1; CDR3nt: TGCAGCGGGGGGGGACAGTTACTTGTTAACACTGAAGCTTTCTTT; CDR3aa: CSGGGQLLVNTEAFF
v_gene: TRBV15; abundance: many; d_gene: NA; len: 13; j_gene: TRBJ2-7; CDR3nt: TGTGCCACCAGCGGTGTATCTGGTTACGAGCAGTACTTC; CDR3aa: CATSGVSGYEQYF
v_gene: TRBV20-1; abundance: NA; d_gene: NA; len: 15; j_gene: TRBJ2-1; CDR3nt: TGCAGTGCTAGATGGGGCGAGGGGGCCTACAATGAGCAGTTCTTC; CDR3aa: CSARWGEGAYNEQFF
v_gene: TRBV12-3/TRBV12-4; abundance: NA; d_gene: NA; len: 14; j_gene: TRBJ2-3; CDR3nt: TGTGCCAGCAGTTTCTCCAGGGGCACAGATACGCAGTATTTT; CDR3aa: CASSFSRGTDTQYF
v_gene: TRBV7-9; abundance: many; d_gene: TRBD2; len: 15; j_gene: TRBJ2-7; CDR3nt: TGTGCCAGCAGCCTGAGCGGGGGGAAGACCTACGAGCAGTACTTC; CDR3aa: CASSLSGGKTYEQYF
v_gene: TRBV14; abundance: NA; d_gene: NA; len: 15; j_gene: TRBJ2-2; CDR3nt: TGTGCCAGCAGGCCTCAGACAGTAAGCACCGGGGAGCTGTTTTTT; CDR3aa: CASRPQTVSTGELFF
v_gene: TRBV28; abundance: NA; d_gene: NA; len: 13; j_gene: TRBJ2-7; CDR3nt: TGTGCCAGCAAATCAGATTTGACGTACGAGCAGTACTTC; CDR3aa: CASKSDLTYEQYF
v_gene: TRBV7-9; abundance: NA; d_gene: NA; len: 13; j_gene: TRBJ2-5; CDR3nt: TGTGCCTGCCTCAGGAGCGGACAAGAGACCCAGTACTTC; CDR3aa: CACLRSGQETQYF
v_gene: TRBV7-9; abundance: NA; d_gene: NA; len: 15; j_gene: TRBJ1-1; CDR3nt: TGTGCCAGCAGCGGGGTAGAGGGGCCTCTTAATCAAGCTTTCTTT; CDR3aa: CASSGVEGPLNQAFF
v_gene: TRBV7-2; abundance: NA; d_gene: NA; len: 13; j_gene: TRBJ1-2; CDR3nt: TGTGCCAGCAGCCTCTTGGAGGGGAATGGCTACACCTTC; CDR3aa: CASSLLEGNGYTF
v_gene: TRBV5-6; abundance: few; d_gene: TRBD2; len: 15; j_gene: TRBJ2-3; CDR3nt: TGTGCCAGCAGCTTAATAGCGGGAGGTCCAGATACGCAGTATTTT; CDR3aa: CASSLIAGGPDTQYF
v_gene: TRBV19; abundance: few; d_gene: NA; len: 15; j_gene: TRBJ1-5; CDR3nt: TGTGCCAGTAGGTCCGAAGACTCCTCGGCTCGATCCCAGCATTTT; CDR3aa: CASRSEDSSARSQHF
v_gene: TRBV7-9; abundance: NA; d_gene: NA; len: 14; j_gene: TRBJ1-1; CDR3nt: TGTGCCAGCAGCTTAGTTTTGGTTCACACTGAAGCTTTCTTT; CDR3aa: CASSLVLVHTEAFF
v_gene: TRBV2; abundance: few; d_gene: TRBD2; len: 16; j_gene: TRBJ2-1; CDR3nt: TGTGCCAGCAGTGATGGCGGGAGCGATTCCTACAATGAGCAGTTCTTC; CDR3aa: CASSDGGSDSYNEQFF
v_gene: TRBV19; abundance: once; d_gene: TRBD1; len: 15; j_gene: TRBJ2-2; CDR3nt: TGTGCCAGTAGTTTGGGACAGAGAGGGACCGGGGAGCTGTTTTTT; CDR3aa: CASSLGQRGTGELFF
v_gene: TRBV11-2; abundance: few; d_gene: TRBD2; len: 17; j_gene: TRBJ2-3; CDR3nt: TGTGCCAGCTCCCTCCCATTGACCAGCGGGGGGATGATTACGCAGTATTTT; CDR3aa: CASSLPLTSGGMITQYF
v_gene: TRBV19; abundance: NA; d_gene: TRBD2; len: 17; j_gene: TRBJ2-2; CDR3nt: TGTGCCAGTAGTGAACTAGCGGGGGGTCTAGACACCGGGGAGCTGTTTTTT; CDR3aa: CASSELAGGLDTGELFF
v_gene: TRBV11-1; abundance: NA; d_gene: NA; len: 15; j_gene: TRBJ2-5; CDR3nt: TGTGCCAGCAGCCCGTCCAGACAGTCTGGGGAGACCCAGTACTTC; CDR3aa: CASSPSRQSGETQYF
v_gene: TRBV4-1; abundance: few; d_gene: NA; len: 14; j_gene: TRBJ2-7; CDR3nt: TGCGCCAGCAGCCAAAAGGACGGCTCCTACGAGCAGTACTTC; CDR3aa: CASSQKDGSYEQYF
v_gene: TRBV7-3; abundance: NA; d_gene: NA; len: 12; j_gene: TRBJ2-7; CDR3nt: TGTGCCAGCAGCTTCAGGGGAGGGGAGCAGTACTTC; CDR3aa: CASSFRGGEQYF
v_gene: TRBV7-8; abundance: many; d_gene: NA; len: 13; j_gene: TRBJ2-7; CDR3nt: TGTGCCAGCAGCTTAGCAGGTATCTACGAGCAGTACTTC; CDR3aa: CASSLAGIYEQYF
v_gene: TRBV20-1; abundance: NA; d_gene: TRBD2; len: 14; j_gene: TRBJ2-5; CDR3nt: TGCAGTGCTAGAATCGGGAGGAGAGTGGAAGCCCAGTACTTC; CDR3aa: CSARIGRRVEAQYF
v_gene: TRBV7-6; abundance: NA; d_gene: TRBD1; len: 15; j_gene: TRBJ2-7; CDR3nt: TGTGCCAGCAGCAACGAGGGACAGGTGGCTTACGAGCAGTACTTC; CDR3aa: CASSNEGQVAYEQYF
v_gene: TRBV5-5; abundance: NA; d_gene: TRBD2; len: 16; j_gene: TRBJ2-1; CDR3nt: TGTGCCAGCAGCTTGTGGGCCGGAGCGGGATACAATGAGCAGTTCTTC; CDR3aa: CASSLWAGAGYNEQFF
v_gene: TRBV6-6; abundance: once; d_gene: NA; len: 14; j_gene: TRBJ2-7; CDR3nt: TGTGCCAGCGAAGAAGGACAGCCTAACTACGAGCAGTACTTC; CDR3aa: CASEEGQPNYEQYF
v_gene: TRBV11-2; abundance: NA; d_gene: TRBD2; len: 16; j_gene: TRBJ2-1; CDR3nt: TGTGCCAGCAGCTTAGATACAACTAGCGGATACAATGAGCAGTTCTTC; CDR3aa: CASSLDTTSGYNEQFF
v_gene: TRBV5-1; abundance: few; d_gene: NA; len: 17; j_gene: TRBJ2-1; CDR3nt: TGCGCCAGCAGCTTGGCCGGGATCGTTACGACCCACCGGGAGCAGTTCTTC; CDR3aa: CASSLAGIVTTHREQFF
v_gene: TRBV4-1; abundance: NA; d_gene: NA; len: 14; j_gene: TRBJ2-2; CDR3nt: TGCGCCAGCAGCCAAGAGGCAGCCCCCGGGGAGCTGTTTTTT; CDR3aa: CASSQEAAPGELFF
v_gene: TRBV7-9; abundance: NA; d_gene: NA; len: 15; j_gene: TRBJ2-7; CDR3nt: TGTGCCAGCAACTTAACAGGCCTAGACTCCTACGAGCAGTACTTC; CDR3aa: CASNLTGLDSYEQYF
v_gene: TRBV7-6; abundance: NA; d_gene: TRBD2; len: 19; j_gene: TRBJ2-1; CDR3nt: TGTGCCAGCAGCTTATATCATGGACTAGCTGGTTTAGGTGTTAATGAGCAGTTCTTC; CDR3aa: CASSLYHGLAGLGVNEQFF
v_gene: TRBV7-2; abundance: many; d_gene: NA; len: 14; j_gene: TRBJ2-4; CDR3nt: TGTGCCAGCAGCTTAACGCCCGGGACAAACATTCAGTACTTC; CDR3aa: CASSLTPGTNIQYF
v_gene: TRBV7-6; abundance: few; d_gene: TRBD2; len: 16; j_gene: TRBJ2-3; CDR3nt: TGTGCCAGCAGCCTAGAGACTAGCGGGAGGTTAGATACGCAGTATTTT; CDR3aa: CASSLETSGRLDTQYF
v_gene: TRBV7-9; abundance: NA; d_gene: NA; len: 15; j_gene: TRBJ2-5; CDR3nt: TGTGCCAGCAGCTTAGCTGCGGGACGGCAAGAGACCCAGTACTTC; CDR3aa: CASSLAAGRQETQYF
v_gene: TRBV4-1; abundance: NA; d_gene: NA; len: 12; j_gene: TRBJ2-1; CDR3nt: TGCGCCAGCAGCCAAGGGGGCTATGAGCAGTTCTTC; CDR3aa: CASSQGGYEQFF
v_gene: TRBV7-6; abundance: few; d_gene: NA; len: 14; j_gene: TRBJ2-3; CDR3nt: TGTGCCAGCAGCTTATGGGACAGCACAGATACGCAGTATTTT; CDR3aa: CASSLWDSTDTQYF
v_gene: TRBV7-3; abundance: many; d_gene: NA; len: 18; j_gene: TRBJ2-5; CDR3nt: TGTGCCAGCAGCTCTAGCCTCTTAGCAGGGCAGGGCCAAGAGACCCAGTACTTC; CDR3aa: CASSSSLLAGQGQETQYF
v_gene: TRBV12-3/TRBV12-4; abundance: few; d_gene: TRBD2; len: 15; j_gene: TRBJ2-7; CDR3nt: TGTGCCAGCAGTCCCGCTAGCGGGAGGTCCCACGAGCAGTACTTC; CDR3aa: CASSPASGRSHEQYF
v_gene: TRBV7-8; abundance: NA; d_gene: TRBD2; len: 19; j_gene: TRBJ2-1; CDR3nt: TGTGCCAGCAGCCTCCGGGGAGAAGTGGGACTAGCGGGCTACAATGAGCAGTTCTTC; CDR3aa: CASSLRGEVGLAGYNEQFF
v_gene: TRBV27; abundance: few; d_gene: TRBD2; len: 17; j_gene: TRBJ2-1; CDR3nt: TGTGCCAGCAGTTTATCGCGGACTAGCGCCTCCTACAATGAGCAGTTCTTC; CDR3aa: CASSLSRTSASYNEQFF
v_gene: TRBV7-9; abundance: NA; d_gene: NA; len: 15; j_gene: TRBJ2-7; CDR3nt: TGTGCCAGCAGCTTACAATATGGGGCAGAGGACGAGCAGTACTTC; CDR3aa: CASSLQYGAEDEQYF
v_gene: TRBV25-1; abundance: NA; d_gene: NA; len: 18; j_gene: TRBJ1-6; CDR3nt: TGTGCCAGCAGTGAATGGGGACGGGGAAGCTCCTATAATTCACCCCTCCACTTT; CDR3aa: CASSEWGRGSSYNSPLHF
v_gene: TRBV27; abundance: many; d_gene: TRBD2; len: 16; j_gene: TRBJ2-1; CDR3nt: TGTGCCACCTCCCCAGAGAGGATAGCGGGAAACAATGAGCAGTTCTTC; CDR3aa: CATSPERIAGNNEQFF
v_gene: TRBV4-2; abundance: NA; d_gene: TRBD2; len: 16; j_gene: TRBJ2-1; CDR3nt: TGTGCCAGCAGCCAACATAGCGGGGGGGCGAGCAATGAGCAGTTCTTC; CDR3aa: CASSQHSGGASNEQFF
v_gene: TRBV20-1; abundance: NA; d_gene: NA; len: 12; j_gene: TRBJ2-5; CDR3nt: TGCAGTGCCCGGAAGTGGGGCGGGACCCAGTACTTC; CDR3aa: CSARKWGGTQYF
v_gene: TRBV11-2; abundance: NA; d_gene: NA; len: 15; j_gene: TRBJ2-5; CDR3nt: TGTGCCAGCAGCTTAGTATGGGGGGCTGGGGAGACCCAGTACTTC; CDR3aa: CASSLVWGAGETQYF
v_gene: TRBV15; abundance: once; d_gene: NA; len: 20; j_gene: TRBJ1-1; CDR3nt: TGTGCCACCAGCAGAGATTACAAGTATGGGGGGCGGTTGACAGACACTGAAGCTTTCTTT; CDR3aa: CATSRDYKYGGRLTDTEAFF
v_gene: TRBV7-4; abundance: NA; d_gene: NA; len: 16; j_gene: TRBJ2-3; CDR3nt: TGTGCCAGCAGCTTACATCCATACCGTAGCACAGATACGCAGTATTTT; CDR3aa: CASSLHPYRSTDTQYF
v_gene: TRBV7-9; abundance: many; d_gene: TRBD2; len: 17; j_gene: TRBJ2-7; CDR3nt: TGTGCCAGCAGCCGGGGACTAGCGGGACCCATAAAGCGCGAGCAGTACTTC; CDR3aa: CASSRGLAGPIKREQYF
v_gene: TRBV14; abundance: few; d_gene: TRBD1; len: 15; j_gene: TRBJ1-1; CDR3nt: TGTGCCAGCAGGGCTAGGGACAGAGGACCCACTGAAGCTTTCTTT; CDR3aa: CASRARDRGPTEAFF
v_gene: TRBV12-3/TRBV12-4; abundance: NA; d_gene: NA; len: 13; j_gene: TRBJ1-1; CDR3nt: TGTGCCAGCAGGTGGGGGACGAACACTGAAGCTTTCTTT; CDR3aa: CASRWGTNTEAFF
v_gene: TRBV7-8; abundance: few; d_gene: NA; len: 12; j_gene: TRBJ1-1; CDR3nt: TGTGCCAGCAGCTCTCCGCCCGACATAGCTTTCTTT; CDR3aa: CASSSPPDIAFF
v_gene: TRBV20-1; abundance: few; d_gene: TRBD2; len: 15; j_gene: TRBJ2-1; CDR3nt: TGCAGTGCTAGAGATCTAGCGGGAGCGTACAATGAGCAGTTCTTC; CDR3aa: CSARDLAGAYNEQFF
v_gene: TRBV6-1; abundance: many; d_gene: NA; len: 14; j_gene: TRBJ2-2; CDR3nt: TGTGCCAGCAGGCCCTATATGAACACCGGGGAGCTGTTTTTT; CDR3aa: CASRPYMNTGELFF